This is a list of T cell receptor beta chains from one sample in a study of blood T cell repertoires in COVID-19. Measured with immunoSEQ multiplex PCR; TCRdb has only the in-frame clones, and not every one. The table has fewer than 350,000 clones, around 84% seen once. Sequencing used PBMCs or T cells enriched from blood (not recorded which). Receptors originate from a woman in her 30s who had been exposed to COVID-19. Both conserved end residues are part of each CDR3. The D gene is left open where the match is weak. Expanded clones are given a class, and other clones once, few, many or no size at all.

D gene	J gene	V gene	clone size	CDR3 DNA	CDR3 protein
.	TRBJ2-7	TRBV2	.	TGTGCCAGCAGGAGGGAGGGGGGCGGCTACGAGCAGTACTTC	CASRREGGGYEQYF
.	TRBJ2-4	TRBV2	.	TGTGCCAGCAGAGGAGGGGAAAACATTCAGTACTTC	CASRGGENIQYF
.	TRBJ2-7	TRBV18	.	TGTGCCAGCTCACCGCGCCGGGACACGGGATTACGCGAGCAGTACTTC	CASSPRRDTGLREQYF
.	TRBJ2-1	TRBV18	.	TGTGCCAGCTCACCCTACTACAATGAGCAGTTCTTC	CASSPYYNEQFF
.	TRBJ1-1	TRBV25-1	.	TGTGCCAGCAGTGAGTTAGGAGATATGAACACTGAAGCTTTCTTT	CASSELGDMNTEAFF
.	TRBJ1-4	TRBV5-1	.	TGCGCCAGCAGCTTGGCCAAGGGGAGGGATGAAAAACTGTTTTTT	CASSLAKGRDEKLFF
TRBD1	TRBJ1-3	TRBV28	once	TGTGCCAGCAGTGCCAACAGGGGTCTGGAAAACACCATATATTTT	CASSANRGLENTIYF
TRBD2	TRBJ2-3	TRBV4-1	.	TGCGCCAGCAGCCAAGAGGGGCTAGCGGGGGGAAGCACAGATACGCAGTATTTT	CASSQEGLAGGSTDTQYF
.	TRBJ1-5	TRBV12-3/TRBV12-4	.	TGTGCCAGCAGTTTTGGTCTGAGTCAGCCCCAGCATTTT	CASSFGLSQPQHF
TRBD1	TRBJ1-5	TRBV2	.	TGTGCCAGCAATGGACAGGTCAATCAGCCCCAGCATTTT	CASNGQVNQPQHF
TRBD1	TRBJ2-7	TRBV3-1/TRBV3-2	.	TGTGCCAGCAGCCAGGCTCCGGGACAGTACTACGAGCAGTACTTC	CASSQAPGQYYEQYF
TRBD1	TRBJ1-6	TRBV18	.	TGTGCCAGCTCACCCACCGGGACAGCACCCCTCCACTTT	CASSPTGTAPLHF
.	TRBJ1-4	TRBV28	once	TGTGCCAGCAGGAAGCTGGGGGGTAAGACTGAAAAACTGTTTTTT	CASRKLGGKTEKLFF
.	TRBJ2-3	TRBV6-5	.	TGTGCCAGCAGTTGGGGGACTGGCACAGATACGCAGTATTTT	CASSWGTGTDTQYF
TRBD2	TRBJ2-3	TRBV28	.	TGTGCCAGCAGTTTCCCCCGGACTAGCGGGAGCTCAGATACGCAGTATTTT	CASSFPRTSGSSDTQYF
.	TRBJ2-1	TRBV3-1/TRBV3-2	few	TGTGCCAGCAGCCATGGCGGATCCTACAATGAGCAGTTCTTC	CASSHGGSYNEQFF
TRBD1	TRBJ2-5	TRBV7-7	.	TGTGCTAGCAAGGAAGGGACAGGGTACCAAGAGACCCAGTACTTC	CASKEGTGYQETQYF
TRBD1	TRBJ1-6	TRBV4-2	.	TGTGCCAGCAGCCTCAAGGGAACAGGGGGCATCTCCAATTCACCCCTCCACTTT	CASSLKGTGGISNSPLHF
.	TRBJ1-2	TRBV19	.	TGTGCCAGCAACAGGGAAGGCTATGGCTACACCTTC	CASNREGYGYTF
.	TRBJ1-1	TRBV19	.	TGTGCCAGTAGTTTCTCAGGGCCGCAGACTGAAGCTTTCTTT	CASSFSGPQTEAFF
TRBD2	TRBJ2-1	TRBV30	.	TGTGCCTGGAGTCTCGGACTAGCAGGTGAGCAGTTCTTC	CAWSLGLAGEQFF
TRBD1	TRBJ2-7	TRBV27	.	TGTGCCAGCAGGACGCAGGGGGCCTTATCCTACGAGCAGTACTTC	CASRTQGALSYEQYF
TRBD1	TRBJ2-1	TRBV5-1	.	TGCGCCAGCAGCGCCGGGACAGGGTCCTACAATGAGCAGTTCTTC	CASSAGTGSYNEQFF
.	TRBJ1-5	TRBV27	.	TGTGCCAGCAGTCTCGGGACAAGCAATCAGCCCCAGCATTTT	CASSLGTSNQPQHF
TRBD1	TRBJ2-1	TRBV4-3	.	TGCGCCAGCAGCCAAGGACAGGGGGTAGATGAGCAGTTCTTC	CASSQGQGVDEQFF
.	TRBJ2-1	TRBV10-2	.	TGCGCCAGCAGTGAGACAAATGAGCAGTTCTTC	CASSETNEQFF
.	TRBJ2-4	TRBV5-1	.	TGCGCCAGCAGCTTGGAGACAATACGAGACGAACGGATTCAGTACTTC	CASSLETIRDERIQYF
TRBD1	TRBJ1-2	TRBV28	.	TGTGCCAGCAGGCGGACAGGGGGCTATGGCTACACCTTC	CASRRTGGYGYTF
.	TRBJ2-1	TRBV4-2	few	TGTGCCAGCAGCCAAGATCTCAGCGGAGAATACAATGAGCAGTTCTTC	CASSQDLSGEYNEQFF
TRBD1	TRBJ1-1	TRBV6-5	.	TGTGCCAGCAGTTATCAGGGGGCGTCTGAAGCTTTCTTT	CASSYQGASEAFF
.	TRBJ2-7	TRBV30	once	TGTGCCTGGAGCGAGTTCGACGAGCAGTACTTC	CAWSEFDEQYF
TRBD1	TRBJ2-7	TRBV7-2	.	TGTGCCAGCAGCGCGCGCACAGGGGTAAGGAACGAGCAGTACTTC	CASSARTGVRNEQYF
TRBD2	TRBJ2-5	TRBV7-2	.	TGTGCCAGCAGCACAAGGGTGCGGGGGGGCCGAGAGACCCAGTACTTC	CASSTRVRGGRETQYF
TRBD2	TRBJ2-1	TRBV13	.	TGTGCCAGCAGCTTAACTAGCGGCCCGAACAATGAGCAGTTCTTC	CASSLTSGPNNEQFF
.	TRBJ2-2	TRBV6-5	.	TGTGCCAGCGTGCGGGGGCTGACCGGGGAGCTGTTTTTT	CASVRGLTGELFF